This record concerns one T cell receptor beta chain sequence. Its specificity is unknown. This CDR3 is built from 17 residues. V was pared by 5 bases and J by 3 bases, with 19 bases between. Germline CDR1 reads SEHNR; CDR2 reads FQNEAQ (reference sequence). The sample belongs to a study of T cell responses to AZD1222 COVID-19 vaccine. Sequenced by immunoSEQ multiplex PCR; TCRdb stores in-frame clones only, minus some. The sample shows 150,000 to 200,000 clones, just over 90% of them seen only once. General observations from the study: Repertoires in all cases were sampled only once the peak T cell response had passed.

This clonotype was obtained from an adult who received the AZD1222 COVID-19 vaccine. V gene TRBV7-9 combines with J gene TRBJ1-4; no definite D call. The source material was peripheral blood, sampled 28 days after the second AZD1222 dose. Written as DNA, the CDR3 is TGTGCCAGCAGCCTCCCCGCGGTGTCCTCCGCTAATGAAAAACTGTTTTTT. Its translation: CASSLPAVSSANEKLFF. The full variable domain, rest sourced from reference TRBV7-9 and TRBJ1-4, is DTGVSQNPRHKITKRGQNVTFRCDPISEHNRLYWYRQTLGQGPEFLTYFQNEAQLEKSRLLSDRFSAERPKGSFSTLEIQRTEQGDSAMYLCASSLPAVSSANEKLFFGSGTQLSVL.